The subject of this entry is one TCR beta chain. J lost 2 bases, V lost 2 bases, and 2 bases had no gene match. Germline lookup yields CDR1 SEHNR and CDR2 FQNEAQ (reference sequence). The CDR3 contains 15 residues. The data belong to a study of blood T cell repertoires in COVID-19. Study-wide background: Acute-phase and convalescent COVID-19 samples originated in the United States, Italy and Spain. T cells, B-cell-depleted T cells, or PBMCs supplied cDNA or gDNA.

In the study's own analysis: Estimates of nucleated cell counts were drawn from the amplification of reference gene primers. Clones were read by immunoSEQ multiplex PCR, and TCRdb kept only the in-frame ones, dropping some. V, J and clone size derive from that table, while D and trimming were established from the DNA sequence. The table includes 140,000 or so clones, around 84% detected once. Sequencing used peripheral blood. The chain uses TRBV7-9 and TRBJ2-2; 7 bases map to TRBD1. This receptor was taken from a woman aged 45 to 65 with acute or convalescent COVID-19. This CDR3 reads CASSLWDRNTGELFF. The CDR3 DNA is TGTGCCAGCAGCTTATGGGACAGAAACACCGGGGAGCTGTTTTTT.